This T cell receptor beta chain is drawn from a study of breast tumors, draining lymph nodes, adjacent tissues. V was clipped by 5 bases and J by 10 bases; unmatched bases: 8. In germline, CDR1 is SGHVS, CDR2 FQNEAQ. The CDR3 covers 15 residues. TCRdb independently ran MiXCR on the multiplex PCR reads; one entry per CDR3 protein. The table has approximately 45,000 distinct CDR3 sequences, under 25% seen once. This clonotype was seen repeatedly, ten times or more. Antigen: not known. Study-level points and caveats: The data were judged consistent with most tumor T cells coming from lymph node and expanding in tumor. Compared with basal-like, luminal-like tumors shared significantly more repertoire with nontumor tissue.

The origin of this receptor is a female donor with breast cancer. Some clones in this sample may be carry-over from other donors' samples. The rearrangement joins TRBV7-8 to TRBJ1-6; 10 bases match TRBD1. The sequenced sample was breast tumor tissue. The CDR3 loop is CASSPGTGVSSPLHF. CDR3 DNA sequence: TGTGCCAGCAGCCCCGGGACAGGGGTATCGTCACCCCTCCACTTT.